This TCR beta chain was captured by sequencing in a study of blood T cell repertoires in COVID-19. Across the study: Sites across the United States, Italy and Spain contributed samples from acute and convalescent COVID-19. Sources were T cells, B-cell-depleted T cells, or PBMCs; the material itself was cDNA or gDNA.

Original data processing: Amplifying reference gene primers gave estimates of nucleated cell counts. Here immunoSEQ multiplex PCR was the method, and the copy in TCRdb shows in-frame clones only, minus some. Clone size and V and J calls were adopted from that table, with D and trimming inferred from the DNA. The table includes about 200,000 clones, approximately 83% detected once. Cohort allocation depended upon clinical history that participants reported. V shed 5 bases, J shed 5 bases, and the junction held 11 bases outside the gene matches. CDR3 length: 15 amino acids. The V gene's germline CDR1 is LNHDA and CDR2 SQIVND (reference sequence).

Sequenced input: PBMCs or T cells enriched from blood (not recorded which). The chain is built from TRBV19 and TRBJ2-5; 7 positions match TRBD2. This receptor was taken from a man aged 35 to 55 who had recovered from COVID-19. CDR3 sequence: CASSSPRTSAETQYF. DNA for the CDR3: TGTGCCAGTAGTTCCCCTCGGACTAGTGCGGAGACCCAGTACTTC.